Below are 3 T cell receptor beta chains sequenced from a single sample in a study of response to subunit inactivated influenza vaccine (dated by TCRdb to the late 2010s). The library relied on RT-PCR. Instrument on record: Illumina HiSeq 2500. TCRdb trimmed public reads at Q25 via fastp, called clones via MiXCR and kept in-frame beta chains. CDR3 protein duplicates are merged, each entry listing the most common genes and DNA. Counted in this sample were 450,000 to 600,000 distinct CDR3 sequences; less than 8% of them appeared once. Roughly 13% of the sample lies in the top ten. The source was PBMCs from blood, collected 23 months after vaccination. The receptors here all came from a man aged 50 to 69 who received an inactivated influenza vaccine. Donor details come from another sample of the same person, matched by shared clones.

The rearrangement uses TRBV6-5 and TRBJ1-1; D not certain. This CDR3 is 11 amino acids long. The V gene's germline CDR1 is MNHEY and CDR2 SVGAGI. Deletions cut 5 bases from V and 10 bases from J, with 11 bases between. Here the CDR3 DNA reads TGTGCCAGCAGTACTCCTCCCAGAGCTTTCTTT. Its translation is CASSTPPRAFF.

The chain carries TRBV7-9 and TRBJ2-2; D gene uncertain. Germline V gene data show CDR1 as SEHNR and CDR2 as FQNEAQ (reference sequence). V shed 3 bases and J shed 6 bases, with 8 bases lying between them. The CDR3 is made up of 13 amino acids. CDR3 sequence (DNA): TGTGCCAGCAGCTTTCCAAAACCCGGGGAGCTGTTTTTT. It codes for CASSFPKPGELFF.

This clonotype occurred many times. The chain recombines TRBV5-6 with TRBJ1-4; 10 bases line up with TRBD1. CDR3 length: 14 amino acids. V gave up 4 bases and J gave up 9 bases; unmatched junction bases: 6. Per the germline V gene, CDR1 is SGHDT and CDR2 is YYEEEE. For the CDR3, the DNA is TGTGCCAGCAGCCGCCGGGACAGGGGACAAAAACTGTTTTTT. Translating it yields CASSRRDRGQKLFF.